This T cell receptor (beta chain) originates from a study of blood T cell repertoires in COVID-19. About the research overall: Samples taken during acute and convalescent COVID-19 were collected in the United States, Italy and Spain.

Assay: immunoSEQ multiplex PCR; the TCRdb copy retains only in-frame clones and omits some. Altogether hundreds of thousands of clones are present, about 89% being singletons, with the ten largest covering roughly 3.7%. Residents of approximately 25 US areas, aged about 18 to 95 years, made up the participants. Germline CDR1 ENHRY, CDR2 SYGVKD. V was pared by 5 bases and J by 7 bases, with 6 bases of the junction left unmatched. CDR3 size: 14 residues. The chain is built from TRBV10-3 and TRBJ2-1, with 9 bases aligning to TRBD2. The TCR originated in a woman in her 30s who had recovered from COVID-19. Sequenced: PBMCs or T cells enriched from blood (not recorded which). The CDR3 spells CAISSEREVNEQFF. The CDR3 DNA sequence: TGTGCCATCAGTTCGGAGCGGGAGGTAAATGAGCAGTTCTTC.